A selection of T cell receptor beta chains follows, all from one sample in a study of human thymus T cells. Assay used: immunoSEQ multiplex PCR; TCRdb lists only in-frame clones, some missing. This table holds around 44,000 clones, approximately 95% found once. The sample taken for sequencing was blood. These receptors came from a boy under three years old with a congenital heart defect but otherwise immunologically healthy. The CDR3 runs from the conserved cysteine through the conserved F or W. The D gene is left open where the match is weak. Expanded clones get a size class; other rows say once, few or many, or leave the size out.

TRBJ1-5	.	.	TRBV7-8	CASSLGRGGQPQHF	TGTGCCAGCAGCTTAGGCAGGGGTGGACAGCCCCAGCATTTT
TRBJ2-2	.	.	TRBV5-4	CASRLWGNTGELFF	TGTGCCAGCAGATTGTGGGGAAACACCGGGGAGCTGTTTTTT
TRBJ1-2	.	.	TRBV11-3	CASSRTLRGDGYTF	TGTGCCAGCAGCCGTACTCTCAGGGGCGATGGCTACACCTTC
TRBJ1-3	.	.	TRBV4-1	CASSRVLFRSGNTIYF	TGCGCCAGCAGCCGAGTCCTTTTCCGCTCTGGAAACACCATATATTTT
TRBJ1-5	TRBD1	once	TRBV19	CASSSPDRGSNQPQHF	TGTGCCAGTAGTTCCCCCGACAGGGGGAGCAATCAGCCCCAGCATTTT
TRBJ2-6	.	.	TRBV6-5	CASSYRGSGANVLTF	TGTGCCAGCAGTTACAGAGGGTCTGGGGCCAACGTCCTGACTTTC
TRBJ2-5	TRBD2	.	TRBV7-9	CASSLGRTSGQETQYF	TGTGCCAGCAGCTTGGGAAGGACTAGCGGGCAAGAGACCCAGTACTTC
TRBJ2-7	TRBD1	.	TRBV5-6	CASSYGTAYEQYF	TGTGCCAGCAGCTACGGGACAGCCTACGAGCAGTACTTC
TRBJ1-5	.	.	TRBV19	CASSIQGRSNQPQHF	TGTGCCAGTAGTATACAGGGTAGGAGCAATCAGCCCCAGCATTTT
TRBJ1-1	TRBD1	.	TRBV10-3	CAIRTGGGNTEAFF	TGTGCCATCAGGACAGGGGGCGGGAACACTGAAGCTTTCTTT
TRBJ2-3	TRBD2	.	TRBV7-3	CASSLRTSGAGTDTQYF	TGTGCCAGCAGCTTAAGAACTAGCGGGGCGGGCACAGATACGCAGTATTTT
TRBJ1-1	.	.	TRBV11-1	CASSHRAMNTEAFF	TGTGCCAGCAGCCACAGGGCCATGAACACTGAAGCTTTCTTT
TRBJ2-3	TRBD2	.	TRBV27	CASSLAGGPDTQYF	TGTGCCAGCAGTTTAGCGGGGGGGCCAGATACGCAGTATTTT
TRBJ2-7	.	once	TRBV11-2	CASSAGQLISYEQYF	TGTGCCAGCAGCGCGGGACAGCTCATTTCCTACGAGCAGTACTTC
TRBJ1-1	.	.	TRBV5-4	CASSSGGTEAFF	TGTGCCAGCAGCTCGGGGGGCACTGAAGCTTTCTTT
TRBJ2-7	TRBD1	.	TRBV10-2	CASNPDRGPYEQYF	TGCGCCAGCAACCCGGACAGGGGGCCGTACGAGCAGTACTTC
TRBJ2-1	TRBD2	.	TRBV13	CASSPQTSGGVDEQFF	TGTGCCAGCAGCCCGCAAACTAGCGGGGGGGTGGATGAGCAGTTCTTC
TRBJ1-5	.	.	TRBV7-8	CASSSGRIGVRPQHF	TGTGCCAGCAGCTCCGGACGGATCGGTGTTCGGCCCCAGCATTTT
TRBJ2-1	.	.	TRBV21-1	CASSKAPGATSYNEQFF	TGTGCCAGCAGCAAAGCGCCGGGGGCCACCTCCTACAATGAGCAGTTCTTC
TRBJ1-6	.	few	TRBV6-5	CASSYRGSSPLHF	TGTGCCAGCAGTTACAGGGGAAGTTCACCCCTCCACTTT
TRBJ1-2	.	.	TRBV15	CATSRVGSYGYTF	TGTGCCACCAGCAGAGTAGGGAGCTATGGCTACACCTTC
TRBJ2-5	TRBD1	few	TRBV28	CASKLQGAETQYF	TGTGCCAGCAAATTACAGGGGGCGGAGACCCAGTACTTC
TRBJ1-5	.	.	TRBV5-6	CASSFRWGNQPQHF	TGTGCCAGCAGCTTTCGATGGGGGAATCAGCCCCAGCATTTT
TRBJ1-2	TRBD1	.	TRBV5-5	CASSLAGQGAYGYTF	TGTGCCAGCAGCTTGGCGGGACAGGGGGCCTATGGCTACACCTTC
TRBJ1-1	TRBD1	.	TRBV6-5	CASSSPGGTEAFF	TGTGCCAGCAGTTCCCCAGGGGGCACTGAAGCTTTCTTT
TRBJ2-6	TRBD1	once	TRBV2	CASTDRAGANVLTF	TGTGCCAGCACCGACAGGGCTGGGGCCAACGTCCTGACTTTC
TRBJ2-7	.	once	TRBV6-9	CASSYREQYF	TGTGCCAGCAGTTACAGGGAGCAGTACTTC
TRBJ2-3	TRBD2	once	TRBV5-1	CASSLPSGGTDTQYF	TGCGCCAGCAGCTTGCCTAGCGGGGGCACAGATACGCAGTATTTT
TRBJ2-5	TRBD2	.	TRBV7-9	CASSLTPRGGSDVGETQYF	TGTGCCAGCAGCTTAACCCCCCGGGGGGGCTCCGACGTGGGGGAGACCCAGTACTTC
TRBJ1-2	.	few	TRBV27	CASSYQVHGYTF	TGTGCCAGCAGTTACCAGGTACATGGCTACACCTTC
TRBJ2-7	TRBD1	once	TRBV19	CASSSGDRALYEQYF	TGTGCCAGTAGTTCAGGGGACAGGGCGCTGTACGAGCAGTACTTC
TRBJ2-7	TRBD2	.	TRBV6-5	CASSSLAGGFYEQYF	TGTGCCAGCAGTTCACTAGCGGGGGGGTTCTACGAGCAGTACTTC
TRBJ2-7	TRBD2	.	TRBV10-2	CASSDWTSGGDHEQYF	TGCGCCAGCAGTGATTGGACTAGCGGGGGGGACCACGAGCAGTACTTC
TRBJ1-1	.	.	TRBV19	CASRGPQGNTEAFF	TGTGCCAGTAGGGGACCCCAGGGGAACACTGAAGCTTTCTTT
TRBJ2-3	.	.	TRBV28	CASSLRGRGDTDTQYF	TGTGCCAGCAGTTTAAGGGGGCGGGGTGACACAGATACGCAGTATTTT
TRBJ2-3	TRBD2	.	TRBV27	CASSLTSGRTQYF	TGTGCCAGCAGTCTGACTAGCGGTCGGACGCAGTATTTT
TRBJ2-3	.	.	TRBV5-4	CASSLDRVGDTQYF	TGTGCCAGCAGCTTGGACAGGGTTGGCGATACGCAGTATTTT
TRBJ2-5	.	.	TRBV5-1	CASSLRLAYAQYF	TGCGCCAGCAGCTTACGTCTAGCGTACGCCCAGTACTTC
TRBJ1-2	.	.	TRBV4-1	CASSQVSGRFGYTF	TGCGCCAGCAGCCAAGTGTCGGGGAGGTTTGGCTACACCTTC
TRBJ2-1	.	.	TRBV23-1	CASSPGHRDNEQFF	TGCGCCAGCAGCCCGGGCCACAGGGACAATGAGCAGTTCTTC
TRBJ2-1	TRBD2	.	TRBV2	CASTGTSGVNEQFF	TGTGCCAGCACTGGGACTAGCGGGGTCAATGAGCAGTTCTTC
TRBJ2-2	.	.	TRBV9	CASSTDGTGELFF	TGTGCCAGCAGCACGGACGGGACCGGGGAGCTGTTTTTT
TRBJ2-7	.	.	TRBV2	CASSEVGTNSYEQYF	TGTGCCAGCAGTGAAGTCGGGACAAACTCCTACGAGCAGTACTTC
TRBJ2-5	.	.	TRBV12-5	CASGPSLSTETQYF	TGTGCTAGTGGTCCCAGTTTGAGTACGGAGACCCAGTACTTC
TRBJ1-2	TRBD1	once	TRBV2	CASNSDRGHGYTF	TGTGCCAGCAACTCGGACAGGGGGCACGGCTACACCTTC
TRBJ1-1	.	.	TRBV7-9	CASSLAGTGKANTEAFF	TGTGCCAGCAGCTTAGCGGGCACAGGGAAGGCGAACACTGAAGCTTTCTTT
TRBJ1-1	TRBD1	few	TRBV30	CAWDREWVGTEAFF	TGTGCCTGGGACAGGGAGTGGGTGGGAACTGAAGCTTTCTTT
TRBJ2-6	.	.	TRBV7-8	CASSWKSPQSRANVLTF	TGTGCCAGCAGCTGGAAAAGCCCACAAAGTCGGGCCAACGTCCTGACTTTC
TRBJ2-5	TRBD2	.	TRBV7-8	CASSLIFSGTVQETQYF	TGTGCCAGCAGCTTAATCTTTAGCGGGACCGTTCAAGAGACCCAGTACTTC
TRBJ2-5	TRBD1	.	TRBV28	CASSLYTGGVSETQYF	TGTGCCAGCAGTCTCTATACAGGGGGCGTTTCGGAGACCCAGTACTTC
TRBJ2-3	TRBD1	once	TRBV30	CAWSAADRVSTDTQYF	TGTGCCTGGAGTGCGGCGGACAGGGTGAGCACAGATACGCAGTATTTT